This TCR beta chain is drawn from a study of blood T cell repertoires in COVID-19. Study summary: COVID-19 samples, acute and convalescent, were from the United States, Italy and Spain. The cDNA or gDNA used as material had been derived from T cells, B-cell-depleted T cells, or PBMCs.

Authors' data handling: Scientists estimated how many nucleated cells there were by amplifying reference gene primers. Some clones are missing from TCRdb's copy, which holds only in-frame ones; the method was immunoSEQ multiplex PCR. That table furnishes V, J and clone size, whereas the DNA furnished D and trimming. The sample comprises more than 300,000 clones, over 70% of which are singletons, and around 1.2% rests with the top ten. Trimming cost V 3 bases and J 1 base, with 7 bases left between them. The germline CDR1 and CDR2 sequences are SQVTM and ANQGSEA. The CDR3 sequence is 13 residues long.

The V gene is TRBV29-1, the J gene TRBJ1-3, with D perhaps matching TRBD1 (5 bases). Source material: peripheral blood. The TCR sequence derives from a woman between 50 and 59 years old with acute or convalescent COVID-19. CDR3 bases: TGCAGCGTTGAGACAGATTCTGGAAACACCATATATTTT. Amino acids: CSVETDSGNTIYF.